A single sample is the source of the 29 T cell receptor beta chains below, sequenced in a study of T cells after yellow fever vaccination (dated by TCRdb to the late 2010s). Sample treatment or condition, as interpreted from the label and publication: live attenuated yellow fever vaccine strain. Library construction relied on 5' RACE. Sequenced using an Illumina HiSeq 2500. TCRdb reprocessed the public reads (quality trimming at Q25 with fastp, clone calling with MiXCR) and kept in-frame beta chains. Every entry covers one CDR3 protein and lists the most common genes and DNA from its rows. This sample gives around 25,000 distinct CDR3 sequences in total; less than 3.5% of them show up just once. Together, the top ten hold 0.8% to 1% of the sample. The specimen was PBMCs, either bulk or a sorted T-cell subset (CD4+, CD8+, memory, or dextramer-sorted; not recorded which), collected approximately 47 days after the first yellow fever vaccination. The receptors were sampled from a man aged 18 to 29 who received the YFV17D yellow fever vaccine.

This clonotype was picked up many times. The chain carries TRBV20-1 and TRBJ2-3; D is unclear. V lost 5 bases and J lost 1, with 13 bases in between. Per the germline V gene, CDR1 is DFQATT and CDR2 is SNEGSKA (reference sequence). This CDR3 is 14 amino acids long. CDR3 DNA: TGCAGTGCTCCGGGTAGGGAACGCACAGATACGCAGTATTTT. It codes for CSAPGRERTDTQYF.

This clonotype was recorded many times. The chain carries TRBV7-2 and TRBJ2-1; D not certain. The CDR3 is 13 amino acids. Germline V lookup: CDR1 SGHTA, CDR2 FQGNSA. V lost 3 bases and J lost 8, with 11 bases in between. CDR3 region: CASSFGPKYEQFF. In DNA form, the CDR3 reads TGTGCCAGCAGCTTCGGCCCTAAGTATGAGCAGTTCTTC.

This clonotype has ten or more counts. This rearrangement joins TRBV5-1 to TRBJ2-3; no reliable D call. Trimming pared 2 bases from V and 5 bases from J, leaving 15 bases between. The germline V gene encodes CDR1 SGHRS and CDR2 YFSETQ. There are 15 residues in the CDR3. This chain's CDR3 is CASSFDTPLGDTQYF. In DNA form, the CDR3 reads TGCGCCAGCAGCTTTGACACCCCTTTGGGAGATACGCAGTATTTT.

This clonotype was seen ten or more times. The chain has TRBV5-1 and TRBJ1-3; D remains unclear. The length of the CDR3 is 14 residues. The V gene's germline CDR1 is SGHRS and CDR2 YFSETQ. The ends were cut back, 2 bases at V and 4 bases at J, with 10 bases in the middle. CDR3 amino acids: CASSLRTGGNTIYF. CDR3 coding DNA: TGCGCCAGCAGCTTAAGGACGGGGGGAAACACCATATATTTT.

This clonotype is categorized as medium-sized (0.01 to 0.1%). The rearrangement links TRBV5-1 to TRBJ2-7; no reliable D call. Trimming cost V 0 bases and J 5 bases, with 12 bases left between them. The germline V gene has CDR1 SGHRS and CDR2 YFSETQ. There are 14 residues in the CDR3. The DNA of the CDR3 is TGCGCCAGCAGCTTGGGACCGGCTTCCGACGAGCAGTACTTC. Its translation: CASSLGPASDEQYF.

The sample holds many counts of this clonotype. The genes are TRBV28 and TRBJ2-7, with 9 bases lining up with TRBD1. Germline V CDR1 and CDR2: MDHEN, SYDVKM. The CDR3 runs to 15 residues. V shed 3 bases, J shed 3 bases, and the junction held 6 bases outside the gene matches. As DNA, the CDR3 is TGTGCCAGCAGTTTGCCCGGACAGGGGATCTACGAGCAGTACTTC. Translated, it gives CASSLPGQGIYEQYF.

This clonotype was observed many times. The V gene is TRBV18, the J gene TRBJ1-4; D is possibly TRBD1 (5 bases). CDR3 length: 14 amino acids. Germline V gives CDR1 KGHSH, CDR2 LQKENI. V was cut by 0 bases and J by 6 bases, with 8 bases left in between. CDR3 DNA: TGTGCCAGCTCACCACCGGGGGTATATGAAAAACTGTTTTTT. Protein product: CASSPPGVYEKLFF.

This clonotype was counted a few times. Possible read error: a much larger clone is one base away. The chain is built from TRBV10-3 and TRBJ1-4, with TRBD1 as a possible D gene (5 bases). Germline CDR1 reads ENHRY; CDR2 reads SYGVKD. The CDR3 extends over 11 amino acids. The CDR3 DNA sequence: TGTTCCACAGGTCCCGCCGAAAAACTGTTTTTT. Amino acid sequence: CSTGPAEKLFF.

This clonotype appeared many times. This chain connects TRBV20-1 to TRBJ2-5; weak D call: TRBD2 (5 bases). The CDR3 runs 14 residues. Germline CDR1 and CDR2: DFQATT and SNEGSKA (reference sequence). The V gene lost 0 bases and the J gene lost 4 bases, with 12 bases spanning the gap. The CDR3 sequence: CSARDPRAGETQYF. In DNA form, the CDR3 reads TGCAGTGCTAGAGATCCGCGGGCAGGAGAGACCCAGTACTTC.

This clonotype was detected ten times or more. The chain joins TRBV7-8 to TRBJ2-3; the D is unclear. The CDR3 is 16 amino acids. Trimming pared 4 bases from V and 5 bases from J, leaving 19 bases between. Germline V gene data show CDR1 as SGHVS and CDR2 as FQNEAQ. CDR3 amino acids: CASSSKRTALGDTQYF. Written as DNA, the CDR3 is TGTGCCAGCAGCTCGAAAAGGACGGCCTTAGGAGATACGCAGTATTTT.

This clonotype was counted many times. This chain uses TRBV5-1 with TRBJ2-5; 10 nucleotides match TRBD2. The CDR3 length is 17 residues. The trim removed 4 bases at V and 0 bases at J, leaving 9 bases unmatched. Germline-derived CDR1 and CDR2 are SGHRS and YFSETQ. Here the CDR3 reads CASSQTRTSGNQETQYF. In DNA, the CDR3 is TGCGCCAGCAGCCAGACCCGGACTAGCGGAAACCAAGAGACCCAGTACTTC.

This clonotype was seen repeatedly, ten times or more. The chain combines TRBV5-1 with TRBJ2-5; 7 nucleotides agree with TRBD1. The CDR3 is 15 amino acids. The V gene's germline CDR1 is SGHRS and CDR2 YFSETQ. V lost 2 bases and J lost 4; bases outside the gene matches: 8. CDR3 DNA: TGCGCCAGCAGCTTTGGGGCCAACAGGGGAGAGACCCAGTACTTC. Translated: CASSFGANRGETQYF.

Ten or more counts support this clonotype. The chain is built from TRBV4-1 and TRBJ2-3, with D perhaps given as TRBD1 or TRBD2 (5 bases each). The CDR3 runs 16 residues. CDR1 and CDR2 (germline): MGHRA, YSYEKL. V was clipped by 2 bases and J by 2 bases, with 14 bases between them. CDR3 bases: TGCGCCAGCAGCCAAAAAGTCGGGACCAACACAGATACGCAGTATTTT. As protein: CASSQKVGTNTDTQYF.

This clonotype was recorded many times. The chain links TRBV5-1 to TRBJ2-2; D call uncertain. The CDR3 consists of 11 residues. Trimming stripped 4 bases from V and 5 bases from J, with 3 bases between. Germline loops: CDR1 SGHRS, CDR2 YFSETQ. The CDR3 coding sequence is TGCGCCAGCAGCCGGACCGGGGAGCTGTTTTTT. Its protein is CASSRTGELFF.

This clonotype occurred many times. The chain uses TRBV18 and TRBJ2-5, with TRBD2 matching over 8 bases. The CDR3 has 16 amino acids. From germline, CDR1 is KGHSH and CDR2 LQKENI. V was pared by 2 bases and J by 5 bases, with 10 bases of the junction left unmatched. In nucleotides, the CDR3 is TGTGCCAGCTCACCAAGTACTAGCGGCGCTGGGGAGACCCAGTACTTC. It translates to CASSPSTSGAGETQYF. The full variable domain, completed using reference TRBV18 and TRBJ2-5, is NAGVMQNPRHLVRRRGQEARLRCSPMKGHSHVYWYRQLPEEGLKFMVYLQKENIIDESGMPKERFSAEFPKEGPSILRIQQVVRGDSAAYFCASSPSTSGAGETQYFGPGTRLLVL.

This clonotype was picked up many times. The rearrangement joins TRBV5-1 to TRBJ2-5; 7 bases match TRBD1. CDR3 length: 16 residues. The V gene's germline CDR1 is SGHRS and CDR2 YFSETQ. J gave up 3 bases and V 0 bases, and 8 bases lay outside the gene matches. CDR3 sequence: CASSLGQGIPEETQYF. DNA of the CDR3: TGCGCCAGCAGCTTGGGACAGGGTATCCCGGAAGAGACCCAGTACTTC.

In its sample, this clonotype was seen many times. CDR3 loop: CASSPGLEETQYF. The DNA for the CDR3 is TGTGCCAGCAGCCCGGGACTAGAAGAGACCCAGTACTTC. This chain joins TRBV7-2 and TRBJ2-5, with 8 bases that match TRBD2. Per the germline V gene, CDR1 is SGHTA and CDR2 is FQGNSA. V trimming: 5 bases; J trimming: 3 bases; junction bases outside the gene matches: 2. The CDR3 is made up of 13 amino acids.

A note on this clonotype: A much larger clone differs by one base, so this may be a read error. The chain's CDR3 is CASSDPGTEEAQYF. The CDR3 DNA reads TGTGCCAGTAGTGATCCCGGGACAGAAGAGGCCCAGTACTTC. The V gene is TRBV19, the J gene TRBJ2-5; 7 positions agree with TRBD1. CDR1 LNHDA and CDR2 SQIVND come from the germline V gene (reference sequence). This CDR3 spans 14 amino acids.

This clonotype was seen repeatedly, ten times or more. The chain uses TRBV4-1 and TRBJ2-2; unclear D gene. Trimming stripped 3 bases from V and 3 bases from J, with 11 bases between. The germline CDR1 and CDR2 sequences are MGHRA and YSYEKL. The CDR3 covers 15 residues. The CDR3 DNA is TGCGCCAGCAGCCACAGCAAGGGTGACACCGGGGAGCTGTTTTTT. The encoded protein is CASSHSKGDTGELFF.

This clonotype was seen repeatedly, ten times or more. The CDR3 reads CASSFQDRGEQYV. For the CDR3, the DNA is TGTGCCAGCAGTTTCCAAGACAGGGGCGAGCAGTACGTC. V gene TRBV12-3 or TRBV12-4 combines with J gene TRBJ2-7; 8 bases map to TRBD1. The CDR3 covers 13 residues. Unmatched junction bases numbered 4, after V lost 3 bases and J lost 6 bases.

This clonotype was counted at least ten times. V and J are TRBV18 and TRBJ1-1; D not resolved. Trimming cost V 6 bases and J 2 bases, with 16 bases left between them. CDR3 length: 15 residues. CDR1 and CDR2 (germline): KGHSH, LQKENI. This CDR3 is CASSPMSPTNTEAFF. The CDR3 DNA sequence: TGTGCCAGCTCTCCAATGTCACCGACCAACACTGAAGCTTTCTTT.

Ten or more counts support this clonotype. The rearrangement joins TRBV20-1 to TRBJ2-1, with TRBD2 matching over 8 bases. This CDR3 region has 17 residues. Trimming cost V 0 bases and J 4 bases; bases outside gene matches: 11. Germline CDR1 is DFQATT and CDR2 is SNEGSKA (reference sequence). The CDR3 bases are TGCAGTGCTAGAGATAGGTCGGGGACTAGTCTTTACAATGAGCAGTTCTTC. This encodes CSARDRSGTSLYNEQFF.

There are many counts of this clonotype. The gene calls are TRBV5-1 and TRBJ1-2; D gene ambiguous. The CDR3 loop spans 17 amino acids. CDR1 is SGHRS and CDR2 is YFSETQ in the germline V gene. V lost 0 bases to trimming and J lost 0 bases, with 15 bases between them. The CDR3 nucleotides are TGCGCCAGCAGCTTGGCCGCGGAGAGGAGTTCTAACTATGGCTACACCTTC. Amino acids: CASSLAAERSSNYGYTF. The whole variable domain, filled in from reference TRBV5-1 and TRBJ1-2, reads KAGVTQTPRYLIKTRGQQVTLSCSPISGHRSVSWYQQTPGQGLQFLFEYFSETQRNKGNFPGRFSGRQFSNSRSEMNVSTLELGDSALYLCASSLAAERSSNYGYTFGSGTRLTVV.

The gene calls are TRBV2 and TRBJ2-2; 7 positions match TRBD2. V gave up 5 bases and J gave up 3 bases; unmatched junction bases: 15. The CDR3 is 18 amino acids. Germline loops: CDR1 SNHLY, CDR2 FYNNEI. The CDR3 DNA is TGTGCCAGCAGTTTCCCGACAGCCCTAGCGGCCGACACCGGGGAGCTGTTTTTT. Its translation is CASSFPTALAADTGELFF.

Ten or more counts support this clonotype. The gene calls are TRBV4-3 and TRBJ1-2, with 7 bases matching TRBD1. There are 15 residues in the CDR3. Germline CDR1 and CDR2: LGHNA and YSLEER. V shed 2 bases and J 0 bases; nucleotides not matched to a gene: 3. In DNA form, the CDR3 reads TGCGCCAGCAGCCAACTGGGACAGCCTAACTATGGCTACACCTTC. It is translated as CASSQLGQPNYGYTF.

This clonotype was seen at least ten times. The V and J genes are TRBV4-3 and TRBJ2-5; tentatively, D is TRBD1 or TRBD2 (5 bases each). From germline, CDR1 is LGHNA and CDR2 YSLEER. Trimming left V 0 bases short and J 0 bases short, with 11 bases between. The CDR3 is made up of 16 amino acids. This CDR3 is CASSQDGTGYQETQYF. DNA for the CDR3: TGCGCCAGCAGCCAAGATGGGACGGGTTACCAAGAGACCCAGTACTTC.

The sample holds many counts of this clonotype. The chain employs TRBV7-2 and TRBJ1-5; no clear D gene. Germline V gene lookup returns CDR1 SGHTA and CDR2 FQGNSA. The CDR3 is 15 amino acids. V was trimmed by 0 bases and J by 1 base, leaving 7 bases between them. CDR3 coding DNA: TGTGCCAGCAGCTTAGCCGCGGGGAGCAATCAGCCCCAGCATTTT. Translating gives CASSLAAGSNQPQHF.

This clonotype has ten or more counts. The CDR3 here is CASLGQAWGETQYF. In DNA, the CDR3 is TGCGCCAGCCTTGGACAGGCGTGGGGAGAGACCCAGTACTTC. The J gene is TRBJ2-5, the V gene TRBV5-1; 7 bases fit TRBD1. Germline lookup yields CDR1 SGHRS and CDR2 YFSETQ. CDR3 length: 14 residues. With V trimmed by 7 bases and J by 4 bases, 10 bases remained unmatched. The full variable domain, in which reference TRBV5-1 and TRBJ2-5 provide the parts outside the CDR3, is KAGVTQTPRYLIKTRGQQVTLSCSPISGHRSVSWYQQTPGQGLQFLFEYFSETQRNKGNFPGRFSGRQFSNSRSEMNVSTLELGDSALYLCASLGQAWGETQYFGPGTRLLVL.

This clonotype has a count of ten or more. V gene TRBV6-5 combines with J gene TRBJ1-5; D possibly corresponds to TRBD1 (5 bases). The CDR3 contains 12 residues. Germline lookup yields CDR1 MNHEY and CDR2 SVGAGI. V was clipped by 11 bases and J by 1 base, with 9 bases between them. The CDR3 is CAPGGSNQPQHF. As DNA, the CDR3 is TGTGCCCCGGGGGGGAGCAATCAGCCCCAGCATTTT.